The rows below give T cell receptor beta chains drawn from one sample of a study of PD-1 blockade in classical Hodgkin lymphoma. The repertoire was sequenced with immunoSEQ multiplex PCR; TCRdb's copy has only in-frame clones and lacks some. The data hold about 39,000 clones, with around four fifths observed a single time. The starting material was peripheral blood mononuclear cells (PBMCs), obtained before the fourth cycle of nivolumab. The receptors shown here come from a human donor with classical Hodgkin lymphoma. Each CDR3 is given with its conserved first and last residue. A D gene is named only where the DNA matches it firmly. A clone size is listed for some rows: how often the clone was seen (once, few, many), or a class if it is expanded.

>TRBJ2-2|TRBV2|NA|NA|13
CASSEQGSEELFF
TGTGCCAGCAGTGAACAGGGGTCCGAGGAGCTGTTTTTT
>TRBJ2-7|TRBV5-1|NA|NA|13
CASSLRASYEQYF
TGCGCCAGCAGCTTGAGGGCTTCCTACGAGCAGTACTTC
>TRBJ2-5|TRBV6-5|NA|TRBD2|15
CASSKTLAGRETQYF
TGTGCCAGCAGCAAAACCTTAGCGGGGCGGGAGACCCAGTACTTC
>TRBJ1-2|TRBV7-2|NA|NA|14
CASSPSPQGYGYTF
TGTGCCAGCAGCCCAAGCCCACAGGGTTATGGCTACACCTTC
>TRBJ2-7|TRBV29-1|NA|NA|14
CSVRSIRGRYEQYF
TGCAGCGTGCGGAGTATTCGGGGACGCTACGAGCAGTACTTC
>TRBJ2-7|TRBV10-3|NA|TRBD1|14
CAIRPGQGSNEQYF
TGTGCCATCAGGCCGGGACAGGGGTCCAACGAGCAGTACTTC
>TRBJ1-1|TRBV6-1|NA|NA|14
CATQRTVENTEAFF
TGTGCCACCCAAAGGACCGTTGAGAACACTGAAGCTTTCTTT
>TRBJ2-7|TRBV18|NA|NA|15
CASSLGGGRIYEQYF
TGTGCCAGCTCACTAGGAGGGGGGAGGATCTACGAGCAGTACTTC
>TRBJ2-3|TRBV7-9|NA|TRBD1|12
CASSLPGTGLYF
TGTGCCAGCAGCCTACCCGGGACAGGGTTGTATTTT
>TRBJ1-2|TRBV6-5|NA|NA|12
CASSYSGVGYTF
TGTGCCAGCAGTTACTCGGGGGTTGGCTACACCTTC
>TRBJ2-4|TRBV19|NA|TRBD2|14
CASRLSGGKNIQYF
TGTGCCAGTAGACTGAGCGGGGGTAAAAACATTCAGTACTTC
>TRBJ2-3|TRBV5-6|NA|NA|16
CASSWMTDTSTDTQYF
TGTGCCAGCAGCTGGATGACAGATACTAGCACAGATACGCAGTATTTT
>TRBJ2-7|TRBV12-5|once|NA|13
CASGFPNRYEQYF
TGTGCTAGTGGTTTCCCCAACAGGTACGAGCAGTACTTC
>TRBJ2-2|TRBV28|NA|NA|12
CASSPRTGELFF
TGTGCCAGCAGTCCTCGAACCGGGGAGCTGTTTTTT
>TRBJ1-2|TRBV10-3|NA|TRBD1|12
CAITKDRNGYTF
TGTGCCATCACTAAGGACAGGAATGGCTACACCTTC
>TRBJ2-1|TRBV4-1|NA|NA|14
CASSPSLSYNEQFF
TGCGCCAGCAGCCCCAGCCTCTCCTACAATGAGCAGTTCTTC
>TRBJ1-6|TRBV2|few|NA|13
CASMGQGTSPLHF
TGTGCCAGCATGGGCCAGGGCACTTCACCCCTCCACTTT
>TRBJ1-2|TRBV27|few|NA|12
CASSPDLYGYTF
TGTGCCAGCAGTCCGGATCTCTATGGCTACACCTTC
>TRBJ1-1|TRBV5-6|few|NA|14
CASSFTGPGTEAFF
TGTGCCAGCAGCTTCACAGGGCCCGGCACTGAAGCTTTCTTT
>TRBJ2-7|TRBV18|NA|NA|10
CASSGNEQYF
TGTGCCAGCTCAGGAAACGAGCAGTACTTC
>TRBJ2-7|TRBV4-3|NA|NA|13
CASSLQGGYEQYF
TGCGCCAGCAGCCTCCAGGGTGGCTACGAGCAGTACTTC
>TRBJ1-1|TRBV5-1|NA|TRBD1|15
CASSLRAGGGTEAFF
TGCGCCAGCAGCTTAAGGGCAGGGGGCGGCACTGAAGCTTTCTTT
>TRBJ2-7|TRBV5-6|NA|NA|13
CASRQDTSYEQYF
TGTGCCAGCAGGCAGGACACCTCCTACGAGCAGTACTTC
>TRBJ2-1|TRBV30|NA|NA|12
CAWSVGGVEQFF
TGTGCCTGGAGTGTAGGAGGGGTTGAGCAGTTCTTC